This T cell receptor (beta chain) was recorded in a study of cytomegalovirus exposure and HLA in healthy donors. Background on the study: The roughly 110 validation repertoires matched the approximately 700 first-cohort repertoires in platform, a later analysis reported.

Some clones are missing from TCRdb's copy, which holds only in-frame ones; the method was immunoSEQ multiplex PCR. The sample comprises approximately 97,000 clones, approximately 93% of which are singletons, and 0.95% to 1.3% rests with the top ten. Per the germline V gene, CDR1 is MGHDK and CDR2 is SYGVNS. The ends lost 2 bases at V and 3 bases at J; junction bases unmatched: 2. The CDR3 spans 15 residues. This TCR came from a woman in her 30s in good health and CMV-seropositive. The chain employs TRBV25-1 and TRBJ2-3, with TRBD1 matching over 10 bases. Sequenced: PBMCs. The CDR3 is CASSEGDRGTDTQYF. The CDR3 DNA sequence: TGTGCCAGCAGTGAAGGGGACAGGGGAACAGATACGCAGTATTTT.